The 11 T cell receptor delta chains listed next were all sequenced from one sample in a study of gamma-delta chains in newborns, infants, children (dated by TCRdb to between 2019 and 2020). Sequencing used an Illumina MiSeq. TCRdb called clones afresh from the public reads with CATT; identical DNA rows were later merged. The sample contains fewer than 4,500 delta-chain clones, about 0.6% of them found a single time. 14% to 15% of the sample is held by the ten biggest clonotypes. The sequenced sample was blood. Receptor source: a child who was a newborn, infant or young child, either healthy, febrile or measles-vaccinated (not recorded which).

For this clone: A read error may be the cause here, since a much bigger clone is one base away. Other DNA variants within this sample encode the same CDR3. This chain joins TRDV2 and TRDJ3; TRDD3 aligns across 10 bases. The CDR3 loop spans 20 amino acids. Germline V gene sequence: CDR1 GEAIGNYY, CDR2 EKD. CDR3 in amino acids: CACDTVRTGGFSWDTRQMFF. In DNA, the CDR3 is TGTGCCTGCGACACCGTCCGTACTGGGGGATTCTCCTGGGACACCCGACAGATGTTTTTC.

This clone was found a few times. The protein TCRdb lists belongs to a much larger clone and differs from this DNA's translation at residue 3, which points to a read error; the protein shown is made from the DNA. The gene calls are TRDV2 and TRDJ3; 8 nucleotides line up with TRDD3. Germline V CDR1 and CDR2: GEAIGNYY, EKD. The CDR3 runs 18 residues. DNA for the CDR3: TGTGCCCGTGACACCGGCTGGGGGAGCTCCTGGGACACCCGACAGATGTTTTTC. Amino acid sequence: CARDTGWGSSWDTRQMFF.

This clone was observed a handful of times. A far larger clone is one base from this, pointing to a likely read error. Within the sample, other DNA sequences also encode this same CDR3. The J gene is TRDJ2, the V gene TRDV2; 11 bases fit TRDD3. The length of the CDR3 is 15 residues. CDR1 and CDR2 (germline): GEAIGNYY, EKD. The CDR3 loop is CACDTGGYLTAQLFF. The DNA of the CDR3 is TGTGCCTGCGACACTGGGGGATATTTGACAGCACAACTCTTCTTT.

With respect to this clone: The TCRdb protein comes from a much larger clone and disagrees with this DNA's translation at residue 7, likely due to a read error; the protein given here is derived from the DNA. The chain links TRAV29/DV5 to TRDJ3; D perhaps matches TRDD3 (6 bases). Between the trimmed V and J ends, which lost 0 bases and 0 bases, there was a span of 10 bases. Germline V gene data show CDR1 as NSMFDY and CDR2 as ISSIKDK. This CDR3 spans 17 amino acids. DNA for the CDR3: TGTGCAGCAAGCGGGGGGACCAGCTCCTGGGACACCCGACAGATGTTTTTC. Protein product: CAASGGTSSWDTRQMFF.

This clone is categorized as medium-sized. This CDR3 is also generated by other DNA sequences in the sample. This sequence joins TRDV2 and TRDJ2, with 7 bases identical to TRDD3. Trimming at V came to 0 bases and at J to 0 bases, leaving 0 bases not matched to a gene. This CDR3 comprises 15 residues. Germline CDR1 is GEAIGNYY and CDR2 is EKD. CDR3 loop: CACDTWGTLTAQLFF. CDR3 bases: TGTGCCTGTGACACCTGGGGGACTTTGACAGCACAACTCTTCTTT.

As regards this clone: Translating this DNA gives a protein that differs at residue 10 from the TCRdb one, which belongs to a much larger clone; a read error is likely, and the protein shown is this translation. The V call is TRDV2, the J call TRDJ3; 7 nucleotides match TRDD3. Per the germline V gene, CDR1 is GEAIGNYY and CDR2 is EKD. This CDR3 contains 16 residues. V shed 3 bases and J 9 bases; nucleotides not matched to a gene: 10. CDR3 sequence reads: CACDGLGAGGTRQMFF. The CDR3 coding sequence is TGTGCCTGTGACGGCCTGGGGGCCGGGGGCACCCGACAGATGTTTTTC.

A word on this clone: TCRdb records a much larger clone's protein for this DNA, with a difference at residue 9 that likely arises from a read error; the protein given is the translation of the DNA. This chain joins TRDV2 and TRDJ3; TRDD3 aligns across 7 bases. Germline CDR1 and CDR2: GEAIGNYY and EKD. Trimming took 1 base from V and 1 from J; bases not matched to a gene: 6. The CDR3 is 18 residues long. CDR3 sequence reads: CACDTGGPSSWDTRQMFF. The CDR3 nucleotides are TGTGCCTGTGACACTGGGGGACCATCTTCCTGGGACACCCGACAGATGTTTTTC.

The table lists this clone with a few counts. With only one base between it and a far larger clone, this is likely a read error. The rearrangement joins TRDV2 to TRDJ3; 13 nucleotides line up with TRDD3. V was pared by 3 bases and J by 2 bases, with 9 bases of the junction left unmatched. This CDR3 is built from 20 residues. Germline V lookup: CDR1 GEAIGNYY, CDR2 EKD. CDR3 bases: TGTGCCTGTGACGCCGTACTGGGGGATACGCGGACCTGGGACACCCGACAGATGTTTTTC. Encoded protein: CACDAVLGDTRTWDTRQMFF.

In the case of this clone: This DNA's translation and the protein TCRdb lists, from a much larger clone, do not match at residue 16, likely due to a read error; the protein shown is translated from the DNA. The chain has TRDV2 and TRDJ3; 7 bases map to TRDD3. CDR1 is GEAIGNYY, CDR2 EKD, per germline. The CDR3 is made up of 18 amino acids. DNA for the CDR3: TGTGCCTGTGATGTACTGGGGATGCTCTCCTGGGACACCCGACAGTTGTTTTTC. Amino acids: CACDVLGMLSWDTRQLFF.

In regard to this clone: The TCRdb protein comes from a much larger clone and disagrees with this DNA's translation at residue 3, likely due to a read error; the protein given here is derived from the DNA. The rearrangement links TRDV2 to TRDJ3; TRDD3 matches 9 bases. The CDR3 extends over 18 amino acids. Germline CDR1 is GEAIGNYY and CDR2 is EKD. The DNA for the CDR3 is TGTGCCCGTGACGTACTGGGGGAAAGCTCCTGGGACACCCGACAGATGTTTTTC. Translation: CARDVLGESSWDTRQMFF.

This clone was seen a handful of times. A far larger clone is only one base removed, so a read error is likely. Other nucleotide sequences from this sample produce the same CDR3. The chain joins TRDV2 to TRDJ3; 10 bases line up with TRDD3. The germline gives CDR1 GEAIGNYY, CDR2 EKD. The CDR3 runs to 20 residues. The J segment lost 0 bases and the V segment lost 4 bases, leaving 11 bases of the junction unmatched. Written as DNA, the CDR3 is TGTGCCTGTGAACACTACACTGGGGGATGCAGCTCCTGGGACACCCGACAGATGTTTTTC. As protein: CACEHYTGGCSSWDTRQMFF.